This TCR beta chain stems from a study of blood T cell repertoires in COVID-19. Study background: T cells, B-cell-depleted T cells, or PBMCs supplied cDNA or gDNA.

Looked up from germline, CDR1 is DFQATT and CDR2 is SNEGSKA (reference sequence). The CDR3 spans 15 residues. The germline V and J ends were trimmed by 3 bases and 1 base, with 13 bases remaining between them. Method: immunoSEQ multiplex PCR; TCRdb's copy keeps in-frame clones and lacks some. The sample lists a few hundred thousand clones; approximately 90% were seen once. Sequenced input: PBMCs or T cells enriched from blood (not recorded which). The TCR originated in a man aged 25-45 years who had recovered from COVID-19. The genes are TRBV20-1 and TRBJ1-5, with a possible D match to TRBD1 (5 bases). The CDR3 region has the DNA TGCAGTGCTAGTAGTCCCGGGGGGAGCAATCAGCCCCAGCATTTT. Its translation: CSASSPGGSNQPQHF.